One TCR beta chain is described in this entry. The specificity of this receptor is unknown. Base qualities are missing; no much larger clone stands one base away. These data originate in a study of shared clonotypes between healthy human individuals (dated by TCRdb to 2020 to 2021). In terms of the full investigation: A couple of women and a few men aged 18 to 49 years were included in the cohort. Libraries were prepared and TCR repertoires were sequenced by different laboratories using diverse techniques, in order to increase sequencing depth and limit assay-specific biases. Between about 0.94 and 8.9 billion PBMCs per donor were obtained by leukapheresis. The study deeply sequenced blood TCR repertoires of 5 or 6 healthy adults to estimate repertoire size and the extent of clonotype sharing between individuals. Overall study results and their limits: Because the study included only a small number of donors, the genetic and exposure-history diversity represented was limited. Sampling was restricted to blood, and TCR repertoires in tissues likely differ from the TCR repertoires found in blood. Pairwise subsampling indicated that sequencing depth was expected to affect the degree of clonotype sharing among donors.

Using the deep immunoSEQ assay, TCR CDR3 regions were amplified from genomic DNA by multiplex PCR. Extracted genomic DNA from each cell subset was spread evenly across all wells of several immunoSEQ 96-well plates, with each plate serving as a replicate. Each replicate PCR for unsorted PBMC received roughly 290 ng genomic DNA, equal to approximately 30,000 T cell genomes. Genomic DNA from unsorted PBMC was sequenced over ten immunoSEQ deep assay plates. Purified libraries were measured with a Qubit 3.0 fluorometer, size-checked on a Bioanalyzer 2100, and measured again with the KAPA Library Quantification kit. A separate single-read 150-cycle Illumina NextSeq 550 flow cell was used to sequence each immunoSEQ 96-well plate. Turning to the authors' computational methods: The immunoSEQ output contained only junctional sequences without quality scores, so filtering could not match that applied to full-length reads. To assign V/J genes and CDR3, sequences were annotated using PyIR, a Python wrapper for IgBLAST v1.9, with IMGT germline references. Reads were removed for weak V/J assignments (E-value above 1e-6), missing CDR3, stop codons, out-of-frame junctions, or ambiguous translated residues. V3J clonotypes were defined as sequences sharing an identical inferred V gene, J gene, and CDR3 amino acid sequence. Percentage overlap between repertoires was calculated by dividing the number of shared unique clonotypes by the size of the smaller repertoire. Repertoire richness was assessed with RTK rarefaction, the Chao1 estimator, and Recon v2.1 estimates of unobserved clonotypes. In TCRdb, the immuneACCESS table is reduced to in-frame sequences with V and J assigned. These tables do not hold every clone; where another copy was compared, an unresolved V gene accounts for under half, and the others remain unexplained. The V and J calls and the clone size are those of that table, but D and trimming were determined from the DNA. Present in this sample are roughly 490,000 clones, 70% to 85% of which were seen just once. In total, the top ten clones hold less than 15% of the sample.

Healthy HIV-negative adults with no recently reported acute infections or vaccinations were included as donors. Only Caucasian adults living in Nashville, Tennessee, USA were represented among the donors. For unsorted samples, some 90 million PBMCs were counted, and genomic DNA was extracted using the QIAamp DNA Blood Mini kit. Blood was obtained by leukapheresis, after which PBMCs were separated by Ficoll-Histopaque density gradient centrifugation and cryopreserved in liquid nitrogen vapor phase. The germline V gene encodes CDR1 SEHNR and CDR2 FQNEAQ (reference sequence). Spanning cysteine to phenylalanine, the CDR3 consists of 13 amino acids. Of all the DNA, just the CDR3 is kept, 39 bases in frame from base 1. Trimming removed 6 bases from V and 4 bases from J; the gene matches leave 4 bases unexplained.

The rearranged segments are TRBV7-9 and TRBJ2-5; 8 nucleotides in the junction match TRBD1. Sequencing was carried out using PBMCs. This receptor was obtained from a woman in her thirties or forties in good health. Some clones in this sample may be carry-over from other donors' samples. The CDR3 region has the sequence CASRVTGGETQYF. The DNA is TGTGCCAGCAGGGTTACAGGGGGAGAGACCCAGTACTTC.